The 31 T cell receptor beta chains given below trace back to one sample, sequenced in a study of vaccination and CD4 T cells after COVID-19. The Oncomine TCR Beta short-read assay was what sequenced the DNA obtained from cultured CD4+ T cells. TCRdb re-called the PCR reads with MiXCR, one entry per CDR3 protein. The data hold over 12,000 distinct CDR3 sequences, with 40% to 50% observed a single time. These receptors are not linked to any known antigen. Noted treatment: approximately 11-day PBMC culture with coronavirus spike peptide pools or control peptides (ViraFEST assay). Sequences were obtained from CD4+ T cells from blood, cultured in vitro. The receptor set was obtained from a human donor who had recovered from COVID-19.

By sample fraction, this clonotype is medium-sized (0.01 to 0.1%). This chain connects TRBV10-1 to TRBJ2-3; D tentatively reads TRBD1 or TRBD2 (6 bases each). Germline values: CDR1 WNHNN, CDR2 SYGVQD (reference sequence). This CDR3 spans 15 amino acids. The V gene lost 3 bases and the J gene lost 3 bases, with 13 bases spanning the gap. The CDR3 nucleotides are TGCGCCAGCAGTGATGGAGGGGGTTTGACAGATACGCAGTATTTT. Translating gives CASSDGGGLTDTQYF.

This chain joins TRBV7-2 and TRBJ1-2; D is uncertain. The V gene lost 4 bases and the J gene lost 4 bases, with 16 bases spanning the gap. Germline-derived CDR1 and CDR2 are SGHTA and FQGNSA. The CDR3 is made up of 15 amino acids. As DNA, the CDR3 is TGTGCCAGCAGCTCCCGGACGTCGACTATCTATGGCTACACCTTC. Its translation is CASSSRTSTIYGYTF.

This clonotype was picked up a small number of times. The chain is built from TRBV6-1 and TRBJ1-4; D uncertain. The CDR3 totals 14 residues. Germline V gene sequence: CDR1 MNHNS, CDR2 SASEGT. The V end was cut by 5 bases, the J end by 3 bases, with 10 bases between. CDR3 amino acids: CASSPSRANEKLFF. The CDR3 DNA reads TGTGCCAGCAGTCCCTCCCGAGCTAATGAAAAACTGTTTTTT.

The sample holds one count of this clonotype. V is TRBV20-1 and J is TRBJ2-5, with 7 bases aligning to TRBD1. The CDR3 length is 13 residues. The J segment lost 0 bases and the V segment lost 7 bases, leaving 5 bases of the junction unmatched. Germline-derived CDR1 and CDR2 are DFQATT and SNEGSKA (reference sequence). CDR3 in amino acids: CSVTGTYQETQYF. In nucleotides, the CDR3 is TGCAGTGTGACAGGGACGTACCAAGAGACCCAGTACTTC.

This chain uses TRBV6-2 or TRBV6-3 with TRBJ1-6, with D perhaps TRBD1 (5 bases). Per germline, CDR1 MNHEY and CDR2 SVGEGT. Trimming took off 5 bases at V and 10 bases at J, with 18 bases between the two ends. CDR3 length equals 15 residues. The CDR3 DNA is TGTGCCAGCAGTCTCCCGGGAAGTCAGGGATCACCCCTCCACTTT. It is translated as CASSLPGSQGSPLHF.

Only a few counts were recorded for this clonotype. This chain connects TRBV7-2 to TRBJ2-3; TRBD1 aligns across 9 bases. CDR3 size: 13 residues. The germline V gene has CDR1 SGHTA and CDR2 FQGNSA. The trim removed 10 bases at V and 5 bases at J, leaving 7 bases unmatched. CDR3 residues: CATNRGRIDTQYF. The CDR3 DNA follows: TGTGCCACCAACAGGGGGCGCATAGATACGCAGTATTTT.

In its sample, this clonotype was seen a few times. The rearrangement joins TRBV27 to TRBJ1-5; no clear D. Germline V lookup: CDR1 MNHEY, CDR2 SMNVEV (reference sequence). The V end lost 6 bases, the J end lost 1 base, and 7 bases lay between the germline ends. The CDR3 extends over 13 amino acids. The CDR3 loop reads CASSRMSNQPQHF. Written as DNA, the CDR3 is TGTGCCAGCAGCCGAATGAGCAATCAGCCCCAGCATTTT.

This clonotype is judged large. The V call is TRBV20-1, the J call TRBJ1-2; D is undetermined. V lost 2 bases and J lost 6, with 19 bases in between. Germline assignment: CDR1 DFQATT and CDR2 SNEGSKA (reference sequence). The length of the CDR3 is 15 residues. CDR3 residues: CSARSKDQVLNGYTF. The CDR3 DNA is TGCAGTGCTAGAAGCAAGGATCAGGTCCTGAATGGCTACACCTTC.

The chain links TRBV28 to TRBJ2-3; 7 nucleotides align to TRBD1. V shed 5 bases and J 6 bases; nucleotides not matched to a gene: 8. Germline values: CDR1 MDHEN, CDR2 SYDVKM. The CDR3 is 14 amino acids. The CDR3 loop is CASSLQGGKDTQYF. The CDR3 DNA reads TGTGCCAGCAGTCTTCAAGGGGGCAAGGATACGCAGTATTTT. Full variable domain (missing parts from reference TRBV28 and TRBJ2-3): DVKVTQSSRYLVKRTGEKVFLECVQDMDHENMFWYRQDPGLGLRLIYFSYDVKMKEKGDIPEGYSVSREKKERFSLILESASTNQTSMYLCASSLQGGKDTQYFGPGTRLTVL.

The rearrangement uses TRBV5-8 and TRBJ2-7; D could derive from TRBD1 or TRBD2 (5 bases each). V was pared by 0 bases and J by 0 bases, with 16 bases between. CDR3 length: 17 amino acids. Germline CDR1 is SGHTS and CDR2 is YDEGEE. The CDR3 here is CASSLEVRRESSYEQYF. The CDR3 DNA sequence: TGTGCCAGCAGCTTGGAGGTTCGCAGGGAGAGCTCCTACGAGCAGTACTTC.

V gene TRBV20-1 combines with J gene TRBJ2-7; TRBD2 matches 14 bases. Germline assignment: CDR1 DFQATT and CDR2 SNEGSKA (reference sequence). The CDR3 loop spans 16 amino acids. The V gene end was trimmed by 0 bases and the J gene end by 6 bases; junction bases not matched to a gene: 7. CDR3 in amino acids: CSARDPGLAGEGEQYF. In DNA, the CDR3 is TGCAGTGCTAGAGATCCGGGACTAGCGGGAGAAGGCGAGCAGTACTTC.

This clonotype has only a few counts. This chain links TRBV25-1 with TRBJ2-3; tentatively, D is TRBD1 or TRBD2 (5 bases each). The CDR3 runs 14 residues. Germline assignment: CDR1 MGHDK and CDR2 SYGVNS. V lost 7 bases, J lost 1 base, and 12 bases lay in between. CDR3 sequence (DNA): TGTGCCAGCACTGGGGGAAGGGGCACAGATACGCAGTATTTT. Its translation: CASTGGRGTDTQYF.

The chain uses TRBV24-1 and TRBJ2-1, with D perhaps TRBD1 or TRBD2 (7 bases each). The V gene lost 5 bases and the J gene lost 5 bases, with 15 bases spanning the gap. CDR1 and CDR2 (germline): KGHDR, SFDVKD. The CDR3 totals 15 residues. The CDR3 DNA follows: TGTGCCACCAGTGCCGGGGGGACAGCGGACAATGAGCAGTTCTTC. It specifies CATSAGGTADNEQFF.

The V and J genes are TRBV28 and TRBJ1-5, with 7 bases that match TRBD1. Per germline, CDR1 MDHEN and CDR2 SYDVKM. This CDR3 is built from 15 residues. J was trimmed by 9 bases and V by 2 bases; bases with no gene match: 10. The CDR3 nucleotides are TGTGCCAGCAGTTTAGACAGGGTTGGTTCGTCGCCCCAGCATTTT. It is translated as CASSLDRVGSSPQHF.

The chain has TRBV6-5 and TRBJ1-1; 7 bases are a match to TRBD1. Germline CDR1 MNHEY, CDR2 SVGAGI. V shed 0 bases, J shed 1 base, and the junction held 8 bases outside the gene matches. This CDR3 comprises 17 residues. Here the CDR3 reads CASSYSPGGDGNTEAFF. Written as DNA, the CDR3 is TGTGCCAGCAGTTACTCACCAGGGGGAGATGGGAACACTGAAGCTTTCTTT.

The chain uses TRBV12-3 or TRBV12-4 and TRBJ1-1, with no clear D. The CDR3 spans 11 residues. Between the trimmed V and J ends, which lost 3 bases and 7 bases, there was a span of 6 bases. CDR3 sequence: CASSFLDEAFF. The CDR3, as DNA: TGTGCCAGCAGTTTTCTAGATGAAGCTTTCTTT.

This chain joins TRBV21-1 and TRBJ2-7. TRBV21-1 is tagged as a pseudogene. The length of the CDR3 is 15 residues. The CDR3 sequence: CASSKESRVGYEQYF. The CDR3 DNA reads as TGTGCCAGCAGCAAAGAGTCGCGTGTTGGCTACGAGCAGTACTTC.

Only a few counts were recorded for this clonotype. V is TRBV2 and J is TRBJ2-5; a possible D gene is TRBD1 (6 bases). CDR3 length: 12 amino acids. Germline V CDR1 and CDR2: SNHLY, FYNNEI. V shed 7 bases and J shed 13 bases, with 19 bases lying between them. This CDR3 reads CASKKDVRGPYF. In DNA, the CDR3 is TGTGCCAGCAAAAAGGATGTCAGGGGCCCGTACTTC.

The gene calls are TRBV7-2 and TRBJ1-6; D is possibly TRBD1 (6 bases). The V and J ends lost 7 bases and 0 bases respectively, with 16 bases between them. The CDR3 sequence is 17 residues long. Germline V gives CDR1 SGHTA, CDR2 FQGNSA. This chain's CDR3 is CASKDYRESSYNSPLHF. CDR3 coding DNA: TGTGCCAGCAAAGATTACAGGGAGAGCTCCTATAATTCACCCCTCCACTTT.

The chain has TRBV29-1 and TRBJ1-1; the D is unclear. This CDR3 has 11 amino acids. V was cut by 3 bases and J by 4 bases, with 6 bases left in between. Per germline, CDR1 SQVTM and CDR2 ANQGSEA. The chain's CDR3 is CSVDTITEAFF. Written as DNA, the CDR3 is TGCAGCGTTGACACCATCACTGAAGCTTTCTTT.

This clonotype was counted only a few times. V usage is TRBV7-9 and J usage is TRBJ1-2; D ambiguous. This CDR3 has 16 residues. From germline, CDR1 is SEHNR and CDR2 FQNEAQ (reference sequence). V was cut by 5 bases and J by 2 bases, with 18 bases left in between. The CDR3 region is CASSASQIFTNYGYTF. CDR3 DNA: TGTGCCAGCAGCGCCTCACAGATTTTTACCAACTATGGCTACACCTTC.

The chain employs TRBV6-1 and TRBJ2-5, with a weak D call TRBD2 (5 bases). This CDR3 spans 15 amino acids. Germline loops: CDR1 MNHNS, CDR2 SASEGT. V shed 6 bases and J shed 5 bases, with 19 bases lying between them. CDR3 bases: TGTGCCAGCAGGCGGTCCGGTACGGGATCTGAGACCCAGTACTTC. The encoded protein is CASRRSGTGSETQYF.

The chain employs TRBV20-1 and TRBJ1-5; TRBD1 is a possible D gene (5 bases). The V end was cut by 3 bases, the J end by 2 bases, with 17 bases between. There are 16 residues in the CDR3. CDR1 DFQATT and CDR2 SNEGSKA come from the germline V gene (reference sequence). In DNA, the CDR3 is TGCAGTGCTAGCGGGGGTTCCCCGGGGGGCAATCAGCCCCAGCATTTT. Translated, it gives CSASGGSPGGNQPQHF.

The gene calls are TRBV5-1 and TRBJ1-6; a possible D gene is TRBD1 (6 bases). Germline V gene data show CDR1 as SGHRS and CDR2 as YFSETQ. The V end was cut by 0 bases, the J end by 7 bases, with 8 bases between. The CDR3 has 14 residues. CDR3 sequence (DNA): TGCGCCAGCAGCTTGGGCAGGGGAAATTCACCCCTCCACTTT. Protein: CASSLGRGNSPLHF.

The chain uses TRBV10-3 and TRBJ1-3; the D gene is possibly TRBD1 (5 bases). Trimming stripped 3 bases from V and 7 bases from J, with 7 bases between. Germline V CDR1 and CDR2: ENHRY, SYGVKD. This CDR3 contains 12 residues. CDR3 sequence: CAISDRQNTIYF. Here the CDR3 DNA reads TGTGCCATCAGTGACAGACAGAACACCATATATTTT.

This clonotype was detected only a few times. The rearrangement joins TRBV5-1 to TRBJ2-5; the match to TRBD1 covers 11 bases. Per germline, CDR1 SGHRS and CDR2 YFSETQ. Trimming cost V 4 bases and J 4 bases; bases outside gene matches: 6. The CDR3 length is 15 residues. CDR3 in DNA: TGCGCCAGCAGCCGACCGGGGACAGGGGGAGAGACCCAGTACTTC. Amino acid sequence: CASSRPGTGGETQYF.

This clonotype came up a few times. V and J are TRBV25-1 and TRBJ1-5; D is undetermined. V dropped 3 bases and J dropped 2 bases, with 8 bases sitting between them. The V gene's germline CDR1 is MGHDK and CDR2 SYGVNS. The CDR3 consists of 14 residues. This chain's CDR3 is CASSDRNRNQPQHF. The CDR3 nucleotides read TGTGCCAGCAGTGACAGGAACCGCAATCAGCCCCAGCATTTT.

This clonotype occurred a few times. The chain links TRBV2 to TRBJ1-2, with unresolved D. V was pared by 7 bases and J by 1 base, with 13 bases between. CDR3 length: 14 residues. Germline loops: CDR1 SNHLY, CDR2 FYNNEI. The CDR3 protein is CASTDGGYNYGYTF. The CDR3 nucleotides are TGTGCCAGCACCGACGGCGGTTATAACTATGGCTACACCTTC.

The rearrangement joins TRBV12-3 or TRBV12-4 to TRBJ2-5; 7 bases are a match to TRBD1. Trimming at V came to 6 bases and at J to 2 bases, leaving 6 bases not matched to a gene. The CDR3 loop spans 14 amino acids. DNA of the CDR3: TGTGCCAGCAGCCACCGGGACAGACAAGAGACCCAGTACTTC. Residues: CASSHRDRQETQYF.

The chain couples TRBV5-1 to TRBJ2-1; TRBD1 or TRBD2 may be the D gene (6 bases each). The CDR3 has 18 residues. The germline gives CDR1 SGHRS, CDR2 YFSETQ. V was shortened by 3 bases and J by 2 bases, with 21 bases between the two germline ends. In DNA form, the CDR3 reads TGCGCCAGCAGCTCGCCGGTGGGGGCGCGGGGTACCTACAATGAGCAGTTCTTC. Protein sequence: CASSSPVGARGTYNEQFF.

CDR3 in DNA: TGCAGTGCCTCTCCTAGGAGGGGACGGAGGCTCGAGCAGTACTTC. Its protein product is CSASPRRGRRLEQYF. The chain links TRBV20-1 to TRBJ2-7; D might be TRBD2 (6 bases). CDR1 is DFQATT, CDR2 SNEGSKA, per germline (reference sequence). V lost 6 bases to trimming and J lost 6 bases, with 24 bases between them. This CDR3 region has 15 residues.